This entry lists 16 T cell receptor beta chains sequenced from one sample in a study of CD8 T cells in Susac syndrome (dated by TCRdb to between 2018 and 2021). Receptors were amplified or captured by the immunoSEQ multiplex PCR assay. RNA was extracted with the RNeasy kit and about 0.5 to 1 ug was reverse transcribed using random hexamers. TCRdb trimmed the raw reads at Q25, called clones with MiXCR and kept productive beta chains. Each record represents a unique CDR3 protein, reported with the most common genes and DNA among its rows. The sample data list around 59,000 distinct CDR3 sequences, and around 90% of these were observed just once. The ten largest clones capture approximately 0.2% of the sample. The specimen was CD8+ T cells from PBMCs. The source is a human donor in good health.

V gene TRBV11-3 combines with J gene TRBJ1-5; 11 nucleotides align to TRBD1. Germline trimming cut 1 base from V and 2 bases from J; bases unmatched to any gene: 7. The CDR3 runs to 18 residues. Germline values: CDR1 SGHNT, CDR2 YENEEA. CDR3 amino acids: CASSLVGQGASGNQPQHF. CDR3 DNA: TGTGCCAGCAGCTTAGTTGGACAGGGGGCTTCTGGCAATCAGCCCCAGCATTTT.

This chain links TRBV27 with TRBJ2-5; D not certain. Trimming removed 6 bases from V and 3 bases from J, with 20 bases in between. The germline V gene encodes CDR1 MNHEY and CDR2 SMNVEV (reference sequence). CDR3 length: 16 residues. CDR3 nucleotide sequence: TGTGCCAGCAGGGGGTTCGCGTTAGTAGAAGAAGAGACCCAGTACTTC. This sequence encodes CASRGFALVEEETQYF.

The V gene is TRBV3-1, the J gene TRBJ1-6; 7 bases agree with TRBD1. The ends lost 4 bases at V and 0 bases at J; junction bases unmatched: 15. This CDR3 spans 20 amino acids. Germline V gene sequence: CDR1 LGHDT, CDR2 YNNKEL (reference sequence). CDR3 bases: TGTGCCAGCAGCCCTGTGGACAGGAGAGACCCGAGCTCCTATAATTCACCCCTCCACTTT. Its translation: CASSPVDRRDPSSYNSPLHF.

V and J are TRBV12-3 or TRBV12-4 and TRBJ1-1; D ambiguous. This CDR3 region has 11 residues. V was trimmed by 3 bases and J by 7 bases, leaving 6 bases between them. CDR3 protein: CASSFGVEAFF. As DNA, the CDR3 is TGTGCCAGCAGTTTTGGGGTTGAAGCTTTCTTT.

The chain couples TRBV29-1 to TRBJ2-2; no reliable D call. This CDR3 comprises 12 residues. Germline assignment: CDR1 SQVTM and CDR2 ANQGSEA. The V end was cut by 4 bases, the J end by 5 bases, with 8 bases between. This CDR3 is CSVGGWTGELFF. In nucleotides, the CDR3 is TGCAGCGTTGGGGGTTGGACCGGGGAGCTGTTTTTT.

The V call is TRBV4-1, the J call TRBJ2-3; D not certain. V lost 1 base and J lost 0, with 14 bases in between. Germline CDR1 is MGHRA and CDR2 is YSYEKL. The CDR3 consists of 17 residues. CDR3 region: CASSQGWAETSTDTQYF. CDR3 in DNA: TGCGCCAGCAGCCAAGGATGGGCGGAAACTAGCACAGATACGCAGTATTTT.

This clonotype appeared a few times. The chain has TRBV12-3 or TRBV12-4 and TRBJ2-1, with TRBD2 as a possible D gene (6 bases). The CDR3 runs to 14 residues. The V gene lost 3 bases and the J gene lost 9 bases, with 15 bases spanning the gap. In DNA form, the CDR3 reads TGTGCCAGCAGTTTTATCCTAGCGTTATCTGAGCAGTTCTTC. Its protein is CASSFILALSEQFF.

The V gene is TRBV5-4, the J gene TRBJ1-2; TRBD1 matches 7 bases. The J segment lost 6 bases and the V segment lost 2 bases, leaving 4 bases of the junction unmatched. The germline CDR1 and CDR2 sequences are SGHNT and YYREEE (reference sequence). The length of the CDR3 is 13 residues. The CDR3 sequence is CASSFPGQDGYTF. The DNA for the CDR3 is TGTGCCAGCAGCTTTCCTGGACAGGATGGCTACACCTTC.

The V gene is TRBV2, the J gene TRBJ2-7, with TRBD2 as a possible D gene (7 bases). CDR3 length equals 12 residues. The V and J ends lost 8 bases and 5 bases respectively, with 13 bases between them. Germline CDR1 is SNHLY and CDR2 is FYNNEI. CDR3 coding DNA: TGTGCCAGCGGAGAGGGGGGGCACGAGCAGTACTTC. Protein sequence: CASGEGGHEQYF.

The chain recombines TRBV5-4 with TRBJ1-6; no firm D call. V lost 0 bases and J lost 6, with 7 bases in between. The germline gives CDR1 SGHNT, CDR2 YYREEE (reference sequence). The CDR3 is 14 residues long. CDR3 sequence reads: CASSLGTLNSPLHF. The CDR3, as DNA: TGTGCCAGCAGCTTGGGGACCCTTAATTCACCCCTCCACTTT.

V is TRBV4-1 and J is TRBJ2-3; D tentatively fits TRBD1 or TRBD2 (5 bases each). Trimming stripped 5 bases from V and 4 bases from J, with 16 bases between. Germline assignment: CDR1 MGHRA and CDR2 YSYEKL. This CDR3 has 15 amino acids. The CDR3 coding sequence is TGCGCCAGCAGCTTCCGGGACGACCGGGCAGATACGCAGTATTTT. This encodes CASSFRDDRADTQYF.

The CDR3 sequence is CASRGGSEAFF. In DNA form, the CDR3 reads TGTGCCAGCAGAGGAGGGAGCGAAGCTTTCTTT. V is TRBV5-4 and J is TRBJ1-1; the D is unclear. Per germline, CDR1 SGHNT and CDR2 YYREEE (reference sequence). The ends were cut back, 5 bases at V and 8 bases at J, with 10 bases in the middle. The CDR3 loop spans 11 amino acids.

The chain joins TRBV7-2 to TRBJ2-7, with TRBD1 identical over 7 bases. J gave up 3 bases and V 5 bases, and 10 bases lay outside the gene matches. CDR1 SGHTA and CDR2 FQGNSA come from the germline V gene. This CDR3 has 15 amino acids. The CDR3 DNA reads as TGTGCCAGCAGCGACACAGGGGTTGCCCTCTACGAGCAGTACTTC. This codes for CASSDTGVALYEQYF.

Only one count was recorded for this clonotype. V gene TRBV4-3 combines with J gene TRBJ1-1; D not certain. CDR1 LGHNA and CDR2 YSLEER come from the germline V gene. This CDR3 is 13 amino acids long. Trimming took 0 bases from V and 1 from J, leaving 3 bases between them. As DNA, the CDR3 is TGCGCCAGCAGCCAAGATGGGAACACTGAAGCTTTCTTT. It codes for CASSQDGNTEAFF.

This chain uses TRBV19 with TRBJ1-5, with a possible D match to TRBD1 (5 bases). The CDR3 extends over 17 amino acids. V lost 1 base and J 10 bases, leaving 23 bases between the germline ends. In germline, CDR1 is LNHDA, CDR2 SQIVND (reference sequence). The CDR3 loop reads CASSIGMGDLVRGPQHF. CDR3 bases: TGTGCCAGTAGTATAGGTATGGGGGATCTCGTCCGGGGTCCCCAGCATTTT.

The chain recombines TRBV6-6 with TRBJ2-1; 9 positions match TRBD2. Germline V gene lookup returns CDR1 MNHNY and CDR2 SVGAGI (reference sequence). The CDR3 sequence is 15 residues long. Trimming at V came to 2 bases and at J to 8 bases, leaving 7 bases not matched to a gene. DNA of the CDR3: TGTGCCAGCAGTTACGAGCTAGCGGGGTACGATGAGCAGTTCTTC. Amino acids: CASSYELAGYDEQFF.